This T cell receptor (beta chain) derives from a study of cytomegalovirus exposure and HLA in healthy donors. Points from the study as a whole: In a later analysis, a missense DCLRE1C variant was linked to TCR beta V- and J-gene trimming. Overall, roughly 160 TCR beta chains were annotated as cytomegalovirus-associated. Indistinguishable V segments, including TRBV6-2 and TRBV6-3, were excluded.

Germline lookup yields CDR1 SGDLS and CDR2 YYNGEE. V was cut by 0 bases and J by 0 bases, with 10 bases left in between. CDR3 size: 16 residues. To note about this clone: Antigen: not known.

PCR primers comprised 60 Vbeta and 13 Jbeta primers. Per the authors' pipeline: The count from a later analysis was 70 million to 85 million unique TCR beta chains, around 11 million of them shared. Libraries were prepared by immunoSEQ multiplex PCR; TCRdb keeps only in-frame clonotypes and omits some of them. D and trimming were read from the DNA, whereas the V and J calls and clone size are those reported in that table. The sample yields tens of thousands of clones, of which the top ten take up roughly 15%. The chain uses TRBV9 and TRBJ2-1; D unresolved. Sequencing was carried out using PBMCs. The source of this sequence is a boy aged 10-17 years in good health and CMV-seronegative. The CDR3, as DNA: TGTGCCAGCAGCGTAGAACCGGGTGGCTCCTACAATGAGCAGTTCTTC. Its protein is CASSVEPGGSYNEQFF.